This T cell receptor (beta chain) was recovered during a study of T cell clones after liver transplantation (dated by TCRdb to the late 2010s). About the investigation overall: ITN030ST, the source of the samples, was a randomized trial that attempted immunosuppression withdrawal within 2 years of liver transplantation. The subjects received no induction therapy and were kept on standard immunosuppression until randomization at 12-24 months post-transplant. Tolerance meant complete immunosuppression withdrawal for at least one year without liver enzymes rising beyond twice the upper limit of normal. Blood samples were collected pre-transplant, pre-randomization before withdrawal, and post-randomization after either complete withdrawal or failed withdrawal. Donor-reactive T cell clones were identified using TCRbeta sequencing after a pre-transplant mixed lymphocyte reaction and were then followed in post-transplant blood. A cohort of 8 liver transplant recipients was studied, of whom 3 were classified as tolerant and 5 as non-tolerant. Three of the eight recipients were HCV-positive; the others were transplanted for non-autoimmune, non-viral indications. Third party-reactive TCRbeta sequences from pre-transplant MLRs were also identified as an antigen-independent comparator for donor-reactive sequences. Beyond this particular receptor, the publication reports: When repertoire turnover was accounted for, significantly reduced detection of donor-reactive sequences was found in 7 of 8 subjects for CD4 and in 8 of 8 subjects for CD8. Because allograft tissue specimens were not available, migration of donor-reactive T cells into the graft, rather than deletion, may have occurred. A greater decline was seen for donor-reactive sequences than for third party-reactive sequences, suggesting partial antigen-specific deletion unrelated to withdrawal success. Because of small, heterogeneous patient numbers and non-standardized post-transplant time points, the conclusions were only preliminary. In a couple of subjects, low numbers of available donor cells limited the measurable donor-reactive repertoire. In most of the 8 subjects, regardless of tolerance or HCV status, circulating donor-reactive CD4 TCRbeta sequences dropped significantly post-transplant.

Unstimulated PBMCs, after thawing, were stained for CD3, CD4 and CD8 and then FACS-sorted into CD3+CD4+ and CD3+CD8+ populations. All 8 studied subjects were randomized to withdrawal of immunosuppression. The Qiagen DNeasy Blood and Tissue Kit was used to isolate genomic DNA. The CDR3, from cysteine to phenylalanine, totals 14 residues. The entry retains the CDR3 DNA only, 42 bases that are in frame from base 1. Trimming removed 5 bases from V and 4 bases from J; the gene matches leave 7 bases unexplained. The germline V gene sets CDR1 to SNHLY and CDR2 to FYNNEI. High-throughput TCRbeta CDR3 sequencing of frozen genomic DNA was performed by immunoSEQ, including PCR amplification, mapping, bias correction and internal controls. Processing in the source paper ran as follows. Only productive rearrangements were retained, with each unique TCRbeta sequence defined by its CDR3 nucleotide sequence together with its V and J gene. For classification of a sequence as donor-reactive, at least 5-fold expansion in CFSE-low cells relative to unstimulated pre-transplant cells and a frequency of at least 0.01% were required. Minimum frequency thresholds were set for each subject on the basis of the unstimulated sample with the lowest template count, so that a detection power of at least 90% was ensured. Jensen-Shannon divergence between the top 1000 TCRbeta sequences post- versus pre-transplant served as the measure of repertoire turnover. Two-sided Fisher's exact tests were used to test for changes in how often donor-reactive sequences were detected. The clones in this table, taken by TCRdb from immuneACCESS, are in-frame only. Not every clone is retained; where verified, under half of the shortfall comes from an unresolved V gene, and the cause of the rest is unknown. The V and J calls and clone size are taken from that table; D and trimming were inferred from the DNA. In all, the sample holds 12,000 to 15,000 clones, and roughly 84% of those were seen once. Roughly 28% of the sample goes to the ten largest clones.

With regard to this clone: Its specific antigen is unknown. No much larger clonotype is one base removed from it; base qualities were not supplied.

The sequence was obtained from a human patient who received a liver transplant. Some T cells seen after a transplant may have their origin in the graft donor. The source was CD8+ T cells from blood, collected approximately 43 months after liver transplant. Recombination joined TRBV2 with TRBJ1-1, with 7 bases in between that match TRBD1. This receptor carries the CDR3 CASSQTAGGTEAFF. The sequence in DNA is TGTGCCAGCAGTCAGACTGCAGGGGGCACTGAAGCTTTCTTT.